The 32 T cell receptor beta chains presented below share a single source sample, sequenced in a study of human T cells and chemical hapten exposure. MiXCR, applied by TCRdb to the RACE reads, yields one record per CDR3 protein. The sample includes about 49,000 distinct CDR3 sequences, 9% to 9.5% of them seen just once. Sample time point: patch test 1, 2 weeks after DPC sensitization. Treatment defined: therapeutic diphenylcyclopropenone sensitization with weekly scalp DPC. Source: whole blood, taken in connection with sensitization to the hapten diphenylcyclopropenone (DPC). The source is a woman between 50 and 59 years old with alopecia areata. Some clones in this sample may be carry-over from other donors' samples.

This clonotype was observed many times. J is TRBJ2-2 and V is TRBV28; TRBD1 agrees at 8 bases. The V segment lost 3 bases and the J segment 4 bases; nucleotides outside the gene matches: 4. The length of the CDR3 is 15 residues. CDR1 and CDR2 from the germline V gene are MDHEN and SYDVKM. CDR3 residues: CASSLDRVPTGELFF. The CDR3 DNA sequence: TGTGCCAGCAGTTTGGACAGGGTTCCCACCGGGGAGCTGTTTTTT.

This clonotype turned up a few times. The rearrangement joins TRBV2 to TRBJ2-1, with 9 bases matching TRBD1. Germline loops: CDR1 SNHLY, CDR2 FYNNEI. With 6 bases clipped from V and 10 bases from J, the junction kept 16 bases outside the gene matches. This CDR3 is 16 amino acids long. The CDR3 sequence: CASRTEIGTGLREQFF. DNA for the CDR3: TGTGCCAGCAGGACTGAAATTGGGACAGGGTTACGGGAGCAGTTCTTC.

This clonotype has a count of ten or more. The genes are TRBV11-2 and TRBJ1-1; 7 bases agree with TRBD1. Germline V gene data show CDR1 as SGHAT and CDR2 as FQNNGV. The V and J ends lost 5 bases and 2 bases, in that order; junction bases with no gene match: 17. The CDR3 consists of 18 residues. The DNA of the CDR3 is TGTGCCAGCAGCCTCGGTGCCCGACCGGGACAGCTAAACACTGAAGCTTTCTTT. This encodes CASSLGARPGQLNTEAFF.

The chain has TRBV29-1 and TRBJ2-1; 11 bases fit TRBD2. The length of the CDR3 is 15 residues. With 4 bases clipped from V and 9 bases from J, the junction kept 11 bases outside the gene matches. Germline V gene data show CDR1 as SQVTM and CDR2 as ANQGSEA. The CDR3 DNA is TGCAGCGTTGGGGTATGGGGGACTAGCGGTCCTGAGCAGTTCTTC. Its translation: CSVGVWGTSGPEQFF.

In this sample, this clonotype turned up many times. The genes are TRBV5-1 and TRBJ2-7; 8 bases agree with TRBD2. V lost 0 bases and J lost 0; bases outside the gene matches: 2. The CDR3 extends over 15 amino acids. CDR1 SGHRS and CDR2 YFSETQ come from the germline V gene. The CDR3 here is CASSLEGTSSYEQYF. The CDR3 nucleotides read TGCGCCAGCAGCTTGGAAGGGACTAGCTCCTACGAGCAGTACTTC.

The CDR3 DNA sequence: TGCAGTGCTAGTAGGCTAGCGAACCTTTACGAGCAGTACTTC. This sequence encodes CSASRLANLYEQYF. The chain has TRBV20-1 and TRBJ2-7; D is perhaps TRBD2 (6 bases). Germline V gives CDR1 DFQATT, CDR2 SNEGSKA (reference sequence). Trimming took off 3 bases at V and 4 bases at J, with 16 bases between the two ends. This CDR3 is built from 14 residues.

This clonotype was found a few times. The V and J genes are TRBV29-1 and TRBJ1-1; perhaps TRBD1 as D (5 bases). The CDR3 length is 13 residues. Germline values: CDR1 SQVTM, CDR2 ANQGSEA. V gave up 7 bases and J gave up 2 bases, with 14 bases separating them. CDR3 coding DNA: TGCAGCGGATTCAGTGGGGCCAACACTGAAGCTTTCTTT. The encoded protein is CSGFSGANTEAFF.

The genes are TRBV5-1 and TRBJ1-2; D remains ambiguous. The CDR3 runs to 13 residues. V lost 2 bases, J lost 8 bases, and 13 bases lay in between. CDR1 SGHRS and CDR2 YFSETQ come from the germline V gene. The CDR3 DNA reads TGCGCCAGCAGCTTAGAAGGGCAGTCCGGCTACACCTTC. Translating it yields CASSLEGQSGYTF.

This clonotype was seen ten or more times. The chain has TRBV7-9 and TRBJ2-5, with 12 bases matching TRBD2. The V and J ends lost 3 bases and 5 bases, in that order; junction bases with no gene match: 13. Per the germline V gene, CDR1 is SEHNR and CDR2 is FQNEAQ (reference sequence). The CDR3 loop spans 18 amino acids. CDR3 in amino acids: CASSLPPRLAGEKETQYF. The CDR3 DNA is TGTGCCAGCAGCTTGCCCCCTAGACTAGCGGGAGAGAAGGAGACCCAGTACTTC.

This sequence joins TRBV18 and TRBJ1-4; D is ambiguous. The CDR3 has 16 residues. The germline V gene has CDR1 KGHSH and CDR2 LQKENI. V was cut by 0 bases and J by 8 bases, with 16 bases left in between. The CDR3 region is CASSPPELLKEEKLFF. In DNA form, the CDR3 reads TGTGCCAGCTCACCACCTGAGTTGCTGAAGGAAGAAAAACTGTTTTTT.

Many counts were recorded for this clonotype. This chain uses TRBV2 with TRBJ2-3, with 7 bases lining up with TRBD1. The V gene end was trimmed by 5 bases and the J gene end by 0 bases; junction bases not matched to a gene: 8. CDR3 size: 16 residues. Per the germline V gene, CDR1 is SNHLY and CDR2 is FYNNEI. The CDR3 nucleotides read TGTGCCAGCAGTCCGATGACAGGGTTGAGCACAGATACGCAGTATTTT. Encoded protein: CASSPMTGLSTDTQYF.

This clonotype was counted ten times or more. This sequence joins TRBV12-3 or TRBV12-4 and TRBJ1-6; 10 bases align to TRBD1. Losses at the gene ends were 5 bases for V and 9 bases for J; bases not matched to a gene: 4. CDR3 length equals 14 residues. This CDR3 is CASSMTGGGSPLHF. In DNA form, the CDR3 reads TGTGCCAGCAGTATGACAGGGGGCGGTTCACCCCTCCACTTT.

The sample holds many counts of this clonotype. The chain links TRBV28 to TRBJ2-6, with D hard to call. V lost 6 bases and J 0 bases, leaving 6 bases between the germline ends. Germline V lookup: CDR1 MDHEN, CDR2 SYDVKM. CDR3 length: 14 residues. This CDR3 is CASRYSSGANVLTF. CDR3 coding DNA: TGTGCCAGCAGGTACAGCTCTGGGGCCAACGTCCTGACTTTC.

The table lists this clonotype with many counts. The genes are TRBV20-1 and TRBJ2-4, with 8 bases lining up with TRBD1. The J segment lost 3 bases and the V segment lost 4 bases, leaving 5 bases of the junction unmatched. This CDR3 has 14 amino acids. Germline V gene lookup returns CDR1 DFQATT and CDR2 SNEGSKA (reference sequence). Written as DNA, the CDR3 is TGCAGTGCTATCAAAGACAGGGGCAAAAACATTCAGTACTTC. Protein sequence: CSAIKDRGKNIQYF.

Points on this clonotype: Being one base from a much bigger clone, this may be a read error. The chain is built from TRBV20-1 and TRBJ2-1; 8 nucleotides match TRBD2. Germline CDR1 is DFQATT and CDR2 is SNEGSKA (reference sequence). The CDR3 is made up of 14 amino acids. In DNA form, the CDR3 reads TGCGGTGCTTACCCGGGACTAGTGAACAATGAGCAGTTCTTC. Protein product: CGAYPGLVNNEQFF.

This clonotype was observed a few times. The chain combines TRBV27 with TRBJ2-7; D gene ambiguous. Germline lookup yields CDR1 MNHEY and CDR2 SMNVEV (reference sequence). The CDR3 has 12 residues. Trimming took 5 bases from V and 7 from J, leaving 12 bases between them. The CDR3 is CASSRSSGEQYF. CDR3 DNA: TGTGCCAGCAGTCGAAGTTCTGGGGAGCAGTACTTC.

This clonotype was counted ten times or more. This chain uses TRBV15 with TRBJ1-1, with D possibly TRBD1 on 5 matching bases. Looked up from germline, CDR1 is LNHNV and CDR2 is YYDKDF (reference sequence). The CDR3 contains 13 residues. V was cut by 7 bases and J by 0 bases, with 9 bases left in between. The CDR3 loop is CATKGQLNTEAFF. The CDR3 DNA sequence: TGTGCCACCAAGGGGCAGCTGAACACTGAAGCTTTCTTT.

This clonotype was picked up many times. The V and J genes are TRBV28 and TRBJ1-6, with D possibly matching TRBD1 (6 bases). Germline CDR1 MDHEN, CDR2 SYDVKM. The CDR3 has 15 amino acids. V was cut by 6 bases and J by 7 bases, with 16 bases left in between. In DNA, the CDR3 is TGTGCCAGCAGCCGAACAGGGTCTGGGAATTCACCCCTCCACTTT. As protein: CASSRTGSGNSPLHF.

This clonotype was counted many times. The chain carries TRBV7-9 and TRBJ2-3, with D possibly TRBD1 on 6 matching bases. V lost 5 bases and J 4 bases, leaving 10 bases between the germline ends. CDR1 is SEHNR and CDR2 is FQNEAQ in the germline V gene (reference sequence). This CDR3 is 13 amino acids long. DNA of the CDR3: TGTGCCAGCAGCCCCAGGGGTTCAGATACGCAGTATTTT. It codes for CASSPRGSDTQYF.

There are many counts of this clonotype. The genes are TRBV27 and TRBJ2-7, with D tentatively TRBD1 (5 bases). The V end was cut by 5 bases, the J end by 5 bases, with 19 bases between. Germline assignment: CDR1 MNHEY and CDR2 SMNVEV (reference sequence). The CDR3 sequence is 15 residues long. In DNA form, the CDR3 reads TGTGCCAGCAGTACAGCAGGGATATTATCCCACGAGCAGTACTTC. Amino acids: CASSTAGILSHEQYF.

This clonotype turned up a few times. The rearrangement links TRBV18 to TRBJ2-7; no reliable D call. V shed 1 base and J shed 1 base, with 14 bases lying between them. CDR3 length: 16 amino acids. Germline CDR1 reads KGHSH; CDR2 reads LQKENI. CDR3 DNA: TGTGCCAGCTCACCACAAGAGCGTGGGGTATCCTACGAGCAGTACTTC. Translation gives CASSPQERGVSYEQYF.

In its sample, this clonotype was seen many times. The chain recombines TRBV12-3 or TRBV12-4 with TRBJ1-5; maybe TRBD1 (6 bases). V lost 6 bases to trimming and J lost 2 bases, with 17 bases between them. CDR3 length: 16 residues. The CDR3, as DNA: TGTGCCAGCAGCCGAAGACAGGCTACGGGCAATCAGCCCCAGCATTTT. It translates to CASSRRQATGNQPQHF.

In its sample, this clonotype was seen many times. The chain recombines TRBV7-6 with TRBJ2-2, with 8 bases that match TRBD2. Germline values: CDR1 SGHVS, CDR2 FNYEAQ. V shed 1 base and J 5 bases; nucleotides not matched to a gene: 9. There are 17 residues in the CDR3. The CDR3 is CASSLGAGGGRTGELFF. In nucleotides, the CDR3 is TGTGCCAGCAGCTTAGGTGCGGGGGGCGGAAGGACCGGGGAGCTGTTTTTT.

This chain links TRBV28 with TRBJ2-1; TRBD2 is a possible D gene (6 bases). The CDR3 is 15 amino acids. V shed 3 bases and J shed 6 bases, with 15 bases lying between them. Germline values: CDR1 MDHEN, CDR2 SYDVKM. CDR3 bases: TGTGCCAGCAGTTTGGAGCTAGCGTGGTCCAATGAGCAGTTCTTC. It codes for CASSLELAWSNEQFF.

In this sample, this clonotype turned up many times. CDR3: CASSFTVNQPQHF. The CDR3 DNA reads as TGCGCCAGCAGCTTCACAGTCAATCAGCCCCAGCATTTT. The chain combines TRBV5-1 with TRBJ1-5; the D is unclear. Per germline, CDR1 SGHRS and CDR2 YFSETQ. This CDR3 is 13 amino acids long. The V end lost 2 bases, the J end lost 3 bases, and 6 bases lay between the germline ends.

The chain links TRBV12-2 to TRBJ2-3; no check of the table's D call, TRBD2, against the DNA was made. TRBV12-2 is a listed pseudogene. There are 17 residues in the CDR3. The CDR3 bases are TGTGCAAGTCGCCGGATGGGGCCCTTCGGTGGCACAGATACGCAGTATTTT. Translated, it gives CASRRMGPFGGTDTQYF.

This clonotype was seen ten or more times. The V and J genes are TRBV28 and TRBJ2-4; the D is unclear. The CDR3 extends over 13 amino acids. Per the germline V gene, CDR1 is MDHEN and CDR2 is SYDVKM. V gave up 10 bases and J gave up 1 base, with 11 bases separating them. CDR3 protein: CATNEGAKNIQYF. The CDR3 region has the DNA TGTGCCACGAACGAAGGGGCCAAAAACATTCAGTACTTC.

This clonotype was counted only a few times. The chain uses TRBV29-1 and TRBJ1-2, with 11 bases fitting TRBD1. V shed 7 bases, J shed 6 bases, and the junction held 4 bases outside the gene matches. Germline V gene data show CDR1 as SQVTM and CDR2 as ANQGSEA. The CDR3 length is 12 residues. The CDR3 reads CSGDRGTDGYTF. The CDR3 DNA follows: TGCAGCGGGGACAGGGGGACCGATGGCTACACCTTC. The complete variable domain, with remaining parts taken from reference TRBV29-1 and TRBJ1-2, reads SAVISQKPSRDICQRGTSLTIQCQVDSQVTMMFWYRQQPGQSLTLIATANQGSEATYESGFVIDKFPISRPNLTFSTLTVSNMSPEDSSIYLCSGDRGTDGYTFGSGTRLTVV.

This clonotype has at least ten counts. The chain couples TRBV3-1 to TRBJ1-3; TRBD1 is a possible D gene (5 bases). V was pared by 7 bases and J by 3 bases, with 13 bases between. Germline V gene sequence: CDR1 LGHDT, CDR2 YNNKEL (reference sequence). This CDR3 has 14 amino acids. Written as DNA, the CDR3 is TGTGCCAGCACCAACGGGGCCCGTGGAAACACCATATATTTT. Its translation: CASTNGARGNTIYF.

Ten or more counts support this clonotype. The chain combines TRBV7-2 with TRBJ2-7; TRBD1 might be the D (5 bases). V dropped 5 bases and J dropped 6 bases, with 17 bases sitting between them. The CDR3 totals 14 residues. Per germline, CDR1 SGHTA and CDR2 FQGNSA. The chain's CDR3 is CASSLAQGGFEQYF. CDR3 DNA sequence: TGTGCCAGCAGCCTTGCGCAGGGTGGATTCGAGCAGTACTTC.

This clonotype occurred many times. The chain joins TRBV11-2 to TRBJ1-1; the match to TRBD1 covers 7 bases. Germline CDR1 is SGHAT and CDR2 is FQNNGV. This CDR3 region has 15 residues. Trimming removed 4 bases from V and 0 bases from J; junction bases left unmatched: 5. CDR3: CASSSQGQMNTEAFF. The DNA of the CDR3 is TGTGCCAGCAGCTCCCAGGGACAGATGAACACTGAAGCTTTCTTT.

Concerning this clonotype: Since no conserved phenylalanine or tryptophan closes the CDR3, a read error is the likely cause. The V gene is TRBV5-1, the J gene TRBJ2-7; maybe TRBD2 (6 bases). From germline, CDR1 is SGHRS and CDR2 YFSETQ. V was cut by 5 bases and J by 3 bases, with 15 bases left in between. CDR3 length equals 14 residues. The CDR3 spells CASRTQTSNYEQYL. CDR3 coding DNA: TGCGCCAGCAGAACCCAGACTAGTAACTACGAGCAGTACTTA.